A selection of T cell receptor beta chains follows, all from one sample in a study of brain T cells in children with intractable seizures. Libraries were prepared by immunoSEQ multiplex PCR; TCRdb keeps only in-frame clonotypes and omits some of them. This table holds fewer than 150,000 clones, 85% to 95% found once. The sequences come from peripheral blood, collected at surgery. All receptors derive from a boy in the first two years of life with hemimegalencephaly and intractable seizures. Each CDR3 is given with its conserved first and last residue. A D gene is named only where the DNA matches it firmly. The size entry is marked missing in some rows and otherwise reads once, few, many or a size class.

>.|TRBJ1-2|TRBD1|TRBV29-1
CSVISGTGGYTF
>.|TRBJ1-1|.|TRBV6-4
CATFMNTEAFF
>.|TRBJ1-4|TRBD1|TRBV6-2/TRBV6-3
CASSSLTGNEKLFF
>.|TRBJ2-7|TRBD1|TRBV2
CARESTGTGTYEQYF
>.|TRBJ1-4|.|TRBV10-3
CATRGEAGEKLFF
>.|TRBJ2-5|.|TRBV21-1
CASSKRQGARETQYF
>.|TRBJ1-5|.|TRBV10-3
CAISPRGVSNQPQHF
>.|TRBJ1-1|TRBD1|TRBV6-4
CASSDYRGLTFF
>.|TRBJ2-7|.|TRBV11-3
CASSTKAYEQYF
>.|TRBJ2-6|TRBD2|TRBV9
CASSVQSGTRSSGANVLTF
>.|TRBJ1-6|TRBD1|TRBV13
CASSDGQGSNSPLHF
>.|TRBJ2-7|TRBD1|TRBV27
CASSLRDRRFYEQYF
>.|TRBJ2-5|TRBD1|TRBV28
CASSPPTGWGETQYF
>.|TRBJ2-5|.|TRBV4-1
CASSQVIQETQYF
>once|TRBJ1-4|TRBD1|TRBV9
CASSSRTGVNEKLFF